This T cell receptor beta chain is drawn from a study of graft-versus-host responses after intestinal transplantation. About the research overall: Among the recipients, all got anti-thymocyte globulin induction and then tacrolimus and steroids for roughly three years. Whole-study findings and limits: Detected in recipient marrow were GvH clones, some of which were first observed in ileum or blood. Among circulating GvH clones, peak levels were associated with early post-transplant declines in HvG clones.

Produced via immunoSEQ multiplex PCR; TCRdb's table is partial and in-frame only. The repertoire has about 120,000 clones, 90% of them found once; the top ten carry roughly 0.2%. V was clipped by 6 bases and J by 1 base, with 10 bases between them. The germline V gene has CDR1 SGHAT and CDR2 FQNNGV. This CDR3 is built from 14 residues. With respect to this clone: Antigen specificity is unknown.

The input for sequencing was unstimulated CD4+ T cells sorted from spleen or lymph node cells, taken before intestinal transplant. The sequence came from a human donor who received an intestinal transplant. The genes are TRBV11-2 and TRBJ2-4; no clear D. The CDR3 DNA sequence: TGTGCCAGCAGTACTGAGAGGGCCAAAAACATTCAGTACTTC. It translates to CASSTERAKNIQYF.